The clone carrying this TCR beta chain has just one count. No antigen is known for it. TCRdb analysed the 5' RACE reads with MiXCR anew, one entry per CDR3 protein. Among about 220,000 distinct CDR3 sequences listed, about a quarter were seen once. The data belong to a study of CD8 T cells in ankylosing spondylitis. Study outcomes and limitations: Characteristic of ankylosing spondylitis blood, it appeared, was a TCR beta motif comprising eight highly homologous variants.

V was pared by 3 bases and J by 5 bases, with 4 bases of the junction left unmatched. The V gene's germline CDR1 is SGHNT and CDR2 YENEEA. CDR3 length: 15 amino acids. The chain links TRBV11-3 to TRBJ2-2; 9 bases align to TRBD1. This sequence was found in a male donor with ankylosing spondylitis or in good health (not recorded which). Sequenced: blood, either unsorted or a sorted T cell fraction (not recorded which). Written as DNA, the CDR3 is TGTGCCAGCAGCTTCCCGGGACAGGGAACCGGGGAGCTGTTTTTT. Its translation: CASSFPGQGTGELFF.